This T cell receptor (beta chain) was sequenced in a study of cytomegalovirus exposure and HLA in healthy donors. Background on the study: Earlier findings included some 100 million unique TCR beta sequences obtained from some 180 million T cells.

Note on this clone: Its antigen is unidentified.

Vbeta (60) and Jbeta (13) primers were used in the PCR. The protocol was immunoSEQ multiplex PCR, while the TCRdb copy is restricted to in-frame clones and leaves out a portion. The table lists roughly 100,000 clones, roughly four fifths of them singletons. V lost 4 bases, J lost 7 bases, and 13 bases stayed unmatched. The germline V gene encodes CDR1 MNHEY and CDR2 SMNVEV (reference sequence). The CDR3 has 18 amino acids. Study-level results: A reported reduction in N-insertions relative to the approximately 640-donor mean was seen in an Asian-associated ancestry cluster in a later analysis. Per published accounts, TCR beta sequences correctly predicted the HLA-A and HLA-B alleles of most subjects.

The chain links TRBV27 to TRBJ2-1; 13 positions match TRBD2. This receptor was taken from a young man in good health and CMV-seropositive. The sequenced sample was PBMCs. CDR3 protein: CASSYQTSGRGVLNEQFF. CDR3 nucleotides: TGTGCCAGCAGTTACCAAACTAGCGGGAGGGGGGTTTTAAATGAGCAGTTCTTC.